This T cell receptor (beta chain) was identified in a study of cytomegalovirus exposure and HLA in healthy donors. This PCR relied on a set of 60 Vbeta primers and 13 Jbeta primers. This table comes from immunoSEQ multiplex PCR, and its TCRdb copy is limited to in-frame clones, with some not included. The top ten clones hold about 34% of a sample with 90,000 or so clones, 80% of them seen once. The CDR3 is 14 residues long. V lost 6 bases, J lost 3 bases, and 18 bases lay in between. Germline V gene lookup returns CDR1 SQVTM and CDR2 ANQGSEA. The chain carries TRBV29-1 and TRBJ2-7; D is unresolved. The source material was PBMCs. The TCR originated in a man aged 50 to 59 in good health and CMV-seropositive. The CDR3 DNA sequence: TGCAGCGTGGCCCAGGCAGGCCATGTCTACGAGCAGTACTTC. This translates into CSVAQAGHVYEQYF.